The following is a T cell receptor (beta chain) sequence with its context. The antigen is undetermined. PCR primers comprised 60 Vbeta and 13 Jbeta primers. The protocol was immunoSEQ multiplex PCR, while the TCRdb copy is restricted to in-frame clones and leaves out a portion. In the table there are approximately 150,000 clones, 65% to 80% of which are singletons. The data originate from a study of cytomegalovirus exposure and HLA in healthy donors. The study, taken as a whole, reports: More clonal expansion characterized HLA-associated TCR beta chains than equally common others in a later analysis. The authors later found most CMV-associated TCR beta chains appeared HLA-restricted. CMV antigen specificity was confirmed in vitro for a few CMV-associated chains.

The CDR3 extends over 14 amino acids. The material sequenced was PBMCs. The V call is TRBV23-1, the J call TRBJ2-5; a weak D match, TRBD1 (6 bases). The J call is uncertain, as TRBJ2-7 better fits the DNA end. TRBV23-1 is an open reading frame, and its role is uncertain. The source of this sequence is a woman aged 35 to 49 in good health and CMV-seropositive. Here the CDR3 DNA reads TGCGCCAGCAGTAGCCCGGGACAAAATGGCGAGCAGTACTTC. It codes for CASSSPGQNGEQYF.